One sample yielded the 5 T cell receptor beta chains listed below, sequenced in a study of T cells in Graves' hyperthyroidism and ophthalmopathy. What was amplified from RNA transcripts were TCR beta CDR3 regions. The HTBI primer set served for first-round RT-PCR of the TCR CDR3. TCRdb itself ran the multiplex PCR reads through MiXCR, one entry per CDR3 protein. The sample includes 300,000 to 350,000 distinct CDR3 sequences, around 16% of them seen just once. The sample comprised blood. These receptors were obtained from a man younger than 40 with Graves' hyperthyroidism.

Points on this clonotype: A much larger clone is a single base away; this may be a read error. The genes are TRBV6-1 and TRBJ1-1; D unresolved. The CDR3 loop spans 14 amino acids. Germline CDR1 is MNHNS and CDR2 is SASEGT. The CDR3 here is CASRRPGGGTEASF. Written as DNA, the CDR3 is TGTGCCAGCAGGAGACCAGGTGGCGGCACTGAAGCTTCCTTT.

The chain has TRBV7-9 and TRBJ2-5; TRBD1 matches 9 bases. The CDR3 loop spans 14 amino acids. CDR1 and CDR2 (germline): SEHNR, FQNEAQ (reference sequence). V was pared by 1 base and J by 7 bases, with 4 bases of the junction left unmatched. The CDR3 coding sequence is TGTGCCAGCAGCTTAGGGGACAGGGTGGTGACCCAGTACTTC. Its translation: CASSLGDRVVTQYF.

This clonotype was recorded at least ten times. The chain links TRBV18 to TRBJ2-3; tentative D call: TRBD1 (6 bases). Trimming pared 0 bases from V and 5 bases from J, leaving 12 bases between. Germline V gives CDR1 KGHSH, CDR2 LQKENI. This CDR3 is built from 15 residues. CDR3 sequence (DNA): TGTGCCAGCTCACCACCAGGGGGTGGAAGAGATACGCAGTATTTT. Translated: CASSPPGGGRDTQYF. Filled out from reference TRBV18 and TRBJ2-3, the complete variable domain reads NAGVMQNPRHLVRRRGQEARLRCSPMKGHSHVYWYRQLPEEGLKFMVYLQKENIIDESGMPKERFSAEFPKEGPSILRIQQVVRGDSAAYFCASSPPGGGRDTQYFGPGTRLTVL.

This clonotype has only a few counts. The rearrangement uses TRBV14 and TRBJ2-7; TRBD2 agrees at 8 bases. The length of the CDR3 is 18 residues. The trim removed 4 bases at V and 2 bases at J, leaving 16 bases unmatched. Germline CDR1 reads SGHDN; CDR2 reads FVKESK. CDR3 DNA: TGTGCCAGCAGCCCCTCCGGACTAGCAGCCTACGTAACCTACGAGCAGTACTTC. Protein: CASSPSGLAAYVTYEQYF.

This clonotype was detected only a few times. The rearrangement uses TRBV7-9 and TRBJ1-4; 9 bases fit TRBD1. CDR1 and CDR2 from the germline V gene are SEHNR and FQNEAQ (reference sequence). With 4 bases clipped from V and 8 bases from J, the junction kept 5 bases outside the gene matches. CDR3 size: 14 residues. The CDR3 DNA follows: TGTGCCAGCAGCTCCGGGACAGGGTACGAAAAACTGTTTTTT. Protein: CASSSGTGYEKLFF.